These T cell receptor beta chains were read from a single sample in a study of T cell responses to AZD1222 COVID-19 vaccine. Some clones are missing from TCRdb's copy, which holds only in-frame ones; the method was immunoSEQ multiplex PCR. The top ten hold around 17% of the sample, which has around 100,000 clones, about 89% seen once. Specimen: peripheral blood, collected on day 0 of AZD1222 vaccination. The origin of the receptors is an adult in good health. Both conserved end residues are trimmed from each CDR3. A D gene is named only where the DNA matches it firmly.

v_gene	d_gene	j_gene	CDR3aa
TRBV9	TRBD1	TRBJ1-2	ASRRGGTHGYT
TRBV5-1	TRBD1	TRBJ2-2	ASSSGQGANTGELF
TRBV27	NA	TRBJ1-4	ASSWGGRPGTNEKLF
TRBV29-1	NA	TRBJ1-4	SVRDKANEKLF
TRBV27	TRBD2	TRBJ2-5	ASSSNTGRRVKGTQY
TRBV28	NA	TRBJ1-5	ASSLVGLLDGQPQH
TRBV3-1/TRBV3-2	NA	TRBJ1-1	ASSLGRSGEAF
TRBV5-1	TRBD2	TRBJ2-5	ASSPGSSGAQETQY
TRBV28	TRBD1	TRBJ2-5	ASRTGGGETQY
TRBV5-1	NA	TRBJ1-3	ASSLDTLRTGNTIY
TRBV7-3	TRBD1	TRBJ2-5	ASRKGGTQETQY
TRBV6-5	TRBD2	TRBJ2-1	ASGLAGGPWNEQF
TRBV19	NA	TRBJ2-1	ASSISAVREYEQF
TRBV5-4	NA	TRBJ2-1	ASSLPSANNEQF
TRBV19	NA	TRBJ1-1	ASSRSQGAF
TRBV5-8	NA	TRBJ2-7	ASSLDYGAPF
TRBV4-1	NA	TRBJ2-7	ASSQGSGSYEQY
TRBV18	NA	TRBJ1-4	ASSPFIDRPTNEKLF
TRBV11-3	NA	TRBJ1-1	ASSPRGNTEAF
TRBV9	NA	TRBJ1-1	ASSVEASMNTEAF
TRBV5-1	NA	TRBJ2-7	ASSLEGEQY
TRBV11-3	TRBD2	TRBJ2-7	ASSPTSGGDSYEQY
TRBV18	NA	TRBJ2-1	ASSPQILSYNEQF
TRBV5-6	NA	TRBJ2-5	ASSFTRVEETQY
TRBV6-5	NA	TRBJ2-2	ASSLTVTGELF
TRBV5-1	NA	TRBJ1-2	ASSQTVSFGYT
TRBV5-1	NA	TRBJ1-1	ASSSEPAGTEAF
TRBV18	NA	TRBJ1-2	ASSPPGSGAPGGYT
TRBV7-9	TRBD1	TRBJ1-6	ASSRTGTGRYNSPLH
TRBV2	NA	TRBJ1-1	ASRGPEAF
TRBV7-6	NA	TRBJ1-5	ASSPRVDSNQPQH
TRBV19	NA	TRBJ1-6	ASSIRTASSPLH
TRBV12-3/TRBV12-4	NA	TRBJ1-1	ASSSGPVTEAF
TRBV6-5	NA	TRBJ1-3	ASRGPGDRNTIY
TRBV6-5	NA	TRBJ1-4	ASSRQERGALF
TRBV7-6	TRBD2	TRBJ2-5	ASSLTTSGRGETQY
TRBV6-4	NA	TRBJ2-3	ASSVLLGTDTQY
TRBV27	TRBD2	TRBJ2-6	ASSSGGLAGGANVLT
TRBV9	NA	TRBJ1-4	ASSGGTLGEKLF
TRBV18	NA	TRBJ2-7	ASSPPGQPYEQY
TRBV3-1/TRBV3-2	NA	TRBJ2-1	ASSPTLPDNEQF
TRBV12-3/TRBV12-4	NA	TRBJ1-1	ASSNPREAF
TRBV21-1	NA	TRBJ1-1	ANGDADLNTEAF
TRBV27	NA	TRBJ2-7	ASSLEGTFYEQY
TRBV28	TRBD1	TRBJ1-4	ASSGTGGSPNEKLF
TRBV5-1	NA	TRBJ2-5	ASSLQGQETQY
TRBV7-9	NA	TRBJ1-5	ASSTTRGADQPQH
TRBV7-2	NA	TRBJ2-7	ASSLGPGYEQY